This T cell receptor (beta chain) emerged from a study of cytomegalovirus exposure and HLA in healthy donors. Whole-study findings and limits: Accounts indicate the classifier identified cytomegalovirus status with strong specificity and sensitivity.

To note about this clone: Its specificity is unknown.

The PCR contained 60 Vbeta and 13 Jbeta primers. Repertoires were generated with immunoSEQ multiplex PCR, while TCRdb's copy carries only in-frame clones and drops some. The repertoire consists of more than 120,000 clones, with roughly four fifths occurring once and the leading ten covering approximately 2.4%. The TCR originated in a male donor in good health and CMV-seronegative. The sample consisted of PBMCs.

CDR3 sequence: CASSPVGGYTYEQYF. The CDR3, as DNA: TGTGCCAGCAGCCCGGTTGGGGGGTACACCTACGAGCAGTACTTC. V and J are TRBV11-2 and TRBJ2-7; possibly TRBD2 for D (6 bases). Germline V CDR1 and CDR2: SGHAT, FQNNGV. The CDR3 loop spans 15 amino acids. Trimming removed 5 bases from V and 2 bases from J, with 16 bases in between.